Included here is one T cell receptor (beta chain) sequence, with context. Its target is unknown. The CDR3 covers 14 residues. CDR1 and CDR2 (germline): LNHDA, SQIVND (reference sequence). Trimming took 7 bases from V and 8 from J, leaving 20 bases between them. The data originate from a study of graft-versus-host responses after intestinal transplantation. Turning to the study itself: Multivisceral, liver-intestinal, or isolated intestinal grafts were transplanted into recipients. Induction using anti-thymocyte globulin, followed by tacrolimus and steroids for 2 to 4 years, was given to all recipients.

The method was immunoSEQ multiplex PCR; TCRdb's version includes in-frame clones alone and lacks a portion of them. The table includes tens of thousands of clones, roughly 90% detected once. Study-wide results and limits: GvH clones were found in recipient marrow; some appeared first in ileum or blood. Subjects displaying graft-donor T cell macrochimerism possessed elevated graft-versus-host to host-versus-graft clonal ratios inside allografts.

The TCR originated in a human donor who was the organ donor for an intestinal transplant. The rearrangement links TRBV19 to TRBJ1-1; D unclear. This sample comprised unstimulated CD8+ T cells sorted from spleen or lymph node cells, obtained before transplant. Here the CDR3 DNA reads TGTGCCAGTACCACGAAGTCATCCTCACGGGAAGCTTTCTTT. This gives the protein CASTTKSSSREAFF.